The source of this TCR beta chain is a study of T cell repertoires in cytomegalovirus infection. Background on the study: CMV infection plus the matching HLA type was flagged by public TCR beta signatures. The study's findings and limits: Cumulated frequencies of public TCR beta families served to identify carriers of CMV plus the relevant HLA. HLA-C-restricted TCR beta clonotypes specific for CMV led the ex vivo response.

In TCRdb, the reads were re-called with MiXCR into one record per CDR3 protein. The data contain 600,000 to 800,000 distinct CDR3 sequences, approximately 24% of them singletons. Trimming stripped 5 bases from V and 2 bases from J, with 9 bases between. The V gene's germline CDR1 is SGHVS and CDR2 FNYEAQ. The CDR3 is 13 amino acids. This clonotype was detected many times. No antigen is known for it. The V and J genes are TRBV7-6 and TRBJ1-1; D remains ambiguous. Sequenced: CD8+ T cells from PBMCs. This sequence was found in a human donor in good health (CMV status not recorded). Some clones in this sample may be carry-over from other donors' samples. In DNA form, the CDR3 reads TGTGCCAGCAGCCCCGGAATTAACACTGAAGCTTTCTTT. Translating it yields CASSPGINTEAFF. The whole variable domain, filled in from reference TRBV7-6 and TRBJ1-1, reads GAGVSQSPRYKVTKRGQDVALRCDPISGHVSLYWYRQALGQGPEFLTYFNYEAQQDKSGLPNDRFSAERPEGSISTLTIQRTEQRDSAMYRCASSPGINTEAFFGQGTRLTVV.